The 5 T cell receptor beta chains presented below share a single source sample, sequenced in a study of a mutant IDH1 vaccine in newly diagnosed glioma. Documented time point: baseline, week 1 (first vaccination visit). Described treatment: pre-vaccination baseline after standard-of-care therapy. Clones were read by immunoSEQ multiplex PCR, and TCRdb kept only the in-frame ones, dropping some. The sample holds some 90,000 clones, about 80% seen once. Sequenced here: PBMCs, sampled from a glioma patient treated with radiotherapy, temozolomide or both. Source of these receptors: a man aged 35 to 55 with glioma. Some clones in this sample may be carry-over from other donors' samples.

The gene calls are TRBV5-6 and TRBJ1-2; D not resolved. V was pared by 2 bases and J by 8 bases, with 10 bases between. The CDR3 is 12 residues long. Germline-derived CDR1 and CDR2 are SGHDT and YYEEEE. CDR3 sequence reads: CASSFSSGGYTF. CDR3 nucleotides: TGTGCCAGCAGCTTCAGTAGTGGCGGCTACACCTTC.

The chain employs TRBV29-1 and TRBJ1-4; no definite D call. This CDR3 is built from 13 residues. Between the trimmed V and J ends, which lost 4 bases and 4 bases, there was a span of 10 bases. The germline V gene encodes CDR1 SQVTM and CDR2 ANQGSEA. The CDR3 DNA reads as TGCAGCGTTGTTTCGGGAGATAATGAAAAACTGTTTTTT. Residues: CSVVSGDNEKLFF.

The chain couples TRBV4-2 to TRBJ1-2, with D perhaps matching TRBD1 (6 bases). This CDR3 has 14 amino acids. Germline values: CDR1 LGHNA, CDR2 YNFKEQ. The germline V and J ends were trimmed by 2 bases and 8 bases, with 15 bases remaining between them. The CDR3: CASSQSQGGEGYTF. CDR3 sequence (DNA): TGTGCCAGCAGCCAATCACAGGGAGGTGAAGGCTACACCTTC.

The genes are TRBV7-9 and TRBJ1-5; D is undetermined. CDR3 length: 13 residues. Germline V lookup: CDR1 SEHNR, CDR2 FQNEAQ (reference sequence). V was clipped by 6 bases and J by 5 bases, with 11 bases between them. In DNA, the CDR3 is TGTGCCAGCAGTTCAGACGGTTATCAGCCCCAGCATTTT. It codes for CASSSDGYQPQHF. Supplemented by reference TRBV7-9 and TRBJ1-5, the full variable domain reads DTGVSQNPRHKITKRGQNVTFRCDPISEHNRLYWYRQTLGQGPEFLTYFQNEAQLEKSRLLSDRFSAERPKGSFSTLEIQRTEQGDSAMYLCASSSDGYQPQHFGDGTRLSIL.

The chain is built from TRBV14 and TRBJ2-5; 8 bases map to TRBD1. The CDR3 runs to 14 residues. V shed 4 bases, J shed 2 bases, and the junction held 3 bases outside the gene matches. The germline V gene encodes CDR1 SGHDN and CDR2 FVKESK. The CDR3 loop reads CASSRNRGQETQYF. In DNA, the CDR3 is TGTGCCAGCAGCCGAAACAGGGGGCAAGAGACCCAGTACTTC.